These T cell receptor beta chains were read from a single sample in a study of memory CD4+ T cells and cytomegalovirus serostatus. The assay was immunoSEQ multiplex PCR, and TCRdb's table has in-frame clones only and misses some. The table shows 40,000 to 45,000 clones, with around 75% occurring only once. The specimen was memory CD4+ T cells from blood. The receptors were gathered from an adult in good health and CMV-seronegative. CDR3s include the opening cysteine and the closing phenylalanine or tryptophan. A D gene is named only where the DNA matches it firmly. Some rows have no size entry. The others give once, few or many, or a class for an expanded clone.

cdr3_nt: TGCGCCAGCAGCTTGGTAGCAGTTAATTCACCCCTCCACTTT
cdr3_aa: CASSLVAVNSPLHF
d_call: NA
j_call: TRBJ1-6
cdr3_length: 14
clone_size: NA
v_call: TRBV5-1

cdr3_nt: TGTGCCAGCAGCCCGGGACAGGGCCGCTCCTACGAGCAGTACTTC
cdr3_aa: CASSPGQGRSYEQYF
d_call: TRBD1
j_call: TRBJ2-7
cdr3_length: 15
clone_size: NA
v_call: TRBV5-5

cdr3_nt: TGTGCCAGCAGCTTAGGGGATAACTACAATGAGCAGTTCTTC
cdr3_aa: CASSLGDNYNEQFF
d_call: NA
j_call: TRBJ2-1
cdr3_length: 14
clone_size: NA
v_call: TRBV7-2

cdr3_nt: TGTGCCAGTACCAGAGAAACCGGGGAGCTGTTTTTT
cdr3_aa: CASTRETGELFF
d_call: NA
j_call: TRBJ2-2
cdr3_length: 12
clone_size: NA
v_call: TRBV19

cdr3_nt: TGTGCCAGCAGTGGAACCGGGCTCTGGGGGGGCTACACCTTC
cdr3_aa: CASSGTGLWGGYTF
d_call: NA
j_call: TRBJ1-2
cdr3_length: 14
clone_size: once
v_call: TRBV6-1

cdr3_nt: TGTGCCAGCACTGCCCCACGACAGGGCTCCTACGAGCAGTACTTC
cdr3_aa: CASTAPRQGSYEQYF
d_call: TRBD1
j_call: TRBJ2-7
cdr3_length: 15
clone_size: NA
v_call: TRBV6-5

cdr3_nt: TGTGCCAGCAGTCGAAGGCAGGGGGCCCACGAGCAGTACTTC
cdr3_aa: CASSRRQGAHEQYF
d_call: TRBD1
j_call: TRBJ2-7
cdr3_length: 14
clone_size: NA
v_call: TRBV6-6

cdr3_nt: TGTGCCAGCAGCCCCCAGTTGGGGCTTTACTATGGCTACACCTTC
cdr3_aa: CASSPQLGLYYGYTF
d_call: NA
j_call: TRBJ1-2
cdr3_length: 15
clone_size: NA
v_call: TRBV5-6

cdr3_nt: TGTGCCAGCAGCTTTTCCGGAGATACGCAGTATTTT
cdr3_aa: CASSFSGDTQYF
d_call: NA
j_call: TRBJ2-3
cdr3_length: 12
clone_size: NA
v_call: TRBV11-2

cdr3_nt: TGTGCCAGCAACGACATCCGGGGGACCCAGTACTTC
cdr3_aa: CASNDIRGTQYF
d_call: NA
j_call: TRBJ2-5
cdr3_length: 12
clone_size: NA
v_call: TRBV7-8

cdr3_nt: TGCGCCAGCAGCTTGGCACAGGGGCACGAGACCCAGTACTTC
cdr3_aa: CASSLAQGHETQYF
d_call: TRBD1
j_call: TRBJ2-5
cdr3_length: 14
clone_size: NA
v_call: TRBV5-1

cdr3_nt: TGTGCTAGCAGCTTAGATGGGGGGACCAATGAGCAGTTCTTC
cdr3_aa: CASSLDGGTNEQFF
d_call: NA
j_call: TRBJ2-1
cdr3_length: 14
clone_size: NA
v_call: TRBV7-7

cdr3_nt: TGTGCCAGCAGCCAAGATCCCTCTGGAAACACCATATATTTT
cdr3_aa: CASSQDPSGNTIYF
d_call: NA
j_call: TRBJ1-3
cdr3_length: 14
clone_size: NA
v_call: TRBV4-2

cdr3_nt: TGTGCCTGGAGTGTAGGACAGCTCTATGGCTACACCTTC
cdr3_aa: CAWSVGQLYGYTF
d_call: NA
j_call: TRBJ1-2
cdr3_length: 13
clone_size: NA
v_call: TRBV30

cdr3_nt: TGTGCCAGCAGCTTAGTTTTTGGCGAGGAGCAGTACTTC
cdr3_aa: CASSLVFGEEQYF
d_call: NA
j_call: TRBJ2-7
cdr3_length: 13
clone_size: NA
v_call: TRBV7-2

cdr3_nt: TGTGCCAGCAGCCGGGGACAGGGGGGTCTCAATGAGCAGTTCTTC
cdr3_aa: CASSRGQGGLNEQFF
d_call: TRBD1
j_call: TRBJ2-1
cdr3_length: 15
clone_size: NA
v_call: TRBV7-2

cdr3_nt: TGTGCCTTTTCGAGCAGGGGAGGAAAACTGTTTTTT
cdr3_aa: CAFSSRGGKLFF
d_call: NA
j_call: TRBJ1-4
cdr3_length: 12
clone_size: NA
v_call: TRBV30

cdr3_nt: TGTGCCATCAGGTCGGGGGCAGGGCAGCCCCAGCATTTT
cdr3_aa: CAIRSGAGQPQHF
d_call: NA
j_call: TRBJ1-5
cdr3_length: 13
clone_size: NA
v_call: TRBV10-3

cdr3_nt: TGTGCCAGCATCCTTCGAGAGAATCAGCCCCAGCATTTT
cdr3_aa: CASILRENQPQHF
d_call: NA
j_call: TRBJ1-5
cdr3_length: 13
clone_size: NA
v_call: TRBV2

cdr3_nt: TGTGCCAGCAGCCCGAGGGGGACCGCCGGGGAGCTGTTTTTT
cdr3_aa: CASSPRGTAGELFF
d_call: NA
j_call: TRBJ2-2
cdr3_length: 14
clone_size: NA
v_call: TRBV11-3